Below are 20 T cell receptor beta chains sequenced from a single sample in a study of T-cell reconstitution after alpha-beta-depleted transplantation in children. Preparing the TCRbeta library involved the use of unique molecular identifiers. TCRdb reanalysed the PCR reads using MiXCR and keeps one entry per CDR3 protein. The sample lists 490,000 or so distinct CDR3 sequences, approximately 10% occurring once. Sequenced material: PBMCs, taken before TCRalphabeta/CD19-depleted stem cell transplant. These receptors were obtained from a child aged 2-15 years with inherited bone marrow failure, due to receive a stem cell transplant.

This clonotype was found many times. This rearrangement joins TRBV7-8 to TRBJ1-5; D gene uncertain. The V end was cut by 2 bases, the J end by 0 bases, with 20 bases between. The CDR3 loop spans 19 amino acids. CDR1 is SGHVS, CDR2 FQNEAQ, per germline. CDR3 residues: CASSLLAGLHTYSNQPQHF. The CDR3 bases are TGTGCCAGCAGCTTATTAGCGGGCTTGCATACTTATAGCAATCAGCCCCAGCATTTT.

This clonotype was observed a handful of times. This sequence joins TRBV29-1 and TRBJ1-1; D not resolved. This CDR3 has 13 residues. Trimming pared 4 bases from V and 1 base from J, leaving 10 bases between. CDR1 and CDR2 from the germline V gene are SQVTM and ANQGSEA. Here the CDR3 DNA reads TGCAGCGTTGGGCTGTCCAGGAACACTGAAGCTTTCTTT. Translation: CSVGLSRNTEAFF.

This clonotype appeared many times. The chain employs TRBV6-2 or TRBV6-3 and TRBJ1-5, with D possibly TRBD1 on 6 matching bases. Deletions cut 6 bases from V and 0 bases from J, with 21 bases between. The CDR3 is 18 amino acids. CDR1 MNHEY and CDR2 SVGEGT come from the germline V gene. CDR3 DNA sequence: TGTGCCAGCAGCTTGGGACAAGAGGATGGGTATAGCAATCAGCCCCAGCATTTT. Residues: CASSLGQEDGYSNQPQHF.

This clonotype appeared many times. This sequence joins TRBV3-1 and TRBJ1-2; the D gene is possibly TRBD1 (6 bases). V was pared by 1 base and J by 4 bases, with 10 bases between. This CDR3 region has 14 residues. The germline V gene encodes CDR1 LGHDT and CDR2 YNNKEL (reference sequence). The CDR3 here is CASSQAQGIYGYTF. Written as DNA, the CDR3 is TGTGCCAGCAGCCAAGCCCAGGGGATCTATGGCTACACCTTC.

At least ten counts were recorded for this clonotype. The chain links TRBV5-1 to TRBJ1-1; 7 bases map to TRBD1. After removal of 0 bases from V and 4 bases from J, the junction contained 6 bases not matched to a gene. The CDR3 has 15 amino acids. The germline V gene has CDR1 SGHRS and CDR2 YFSETQ. CDR3 DNA sequence: TGCGCCAGCAGCTTGGAACATACAGGGGTCACTGAAGCTTTCTTT. It specifies CASSLEHTGVTEAFF.

This clonotype has a count of ten or more. The rearrangement links TRBV6-2 or TRBV6-3 to TRBJ2-1; 7 bases align to TRBD2. The CDR3 is 17 amino acids. V shed 2 bases, J shed 3 bases, and the junction held 10 bases outside the gene matches. Germline V CDR1 and CDR2: MNHEY, SVGEGT. CDR3 region: CASSYLPLAGVYNEQFF. Written as DNA, the CDR3 is TGTGCCAGCAGTTACCTCCCCCTTGCGGGAGTCTACAATGAGCAGTTCTTC.

This clonotype is a singleton in its sample. Possible read error: a much larger clone is one base away. J is TRBJ2-7 and V is TRBV7-9; D is tentatively TRBD1 or TRBD2 (5 bases each). In germline, CDR1 is SEHNR, CDR2 FQNEAQ (reference sequence). The CDR3 totals 16 residues. CDR3 nucleotides: TGTGCCAGCAGTCTTCTGGGGACCGTGAGCTCCTACGGGCAGTACTTC. It codes for CASSLLGTVSSYGQYF.

This clonotype was seen at least ten times. The J gene is TRBJ1-1, the V gene TRBV27; 10 bases align to TRBD1. The length of the CDR3 is 15 residues. V shed 3 bases and J 3 bases; nucleotides not matched to a gene: 4. Germline-derived CDR1 and CDR2 are MNHEY and SMNVEV (reference sequence). The CDR3 coding sequence is TGTGCCAGCAGTTTGACAGGGGGCTGGTACACTGAAGCTTTCTTT. Amino acid sequence: CASSLTGGWYTEAFF.

This clonotype occurred many times. The chain is built from TRBV5-6 and TRBJ1-2; possibly TRBD1 for D (5 bases). Deletions cut 0 bases from V and 1 base from J, with 13 bases between. The CDR3 is 16 residues long. Germline V lookup: CDR1 SGHDT, CDR2 YYEEEE. In nucleotides, the CDR3 is TGTGCCAGCAGCTTGGCGCTGACAGAGAATAACTATGGCTACACCTTC. Protein: CASSLALTENNYGYTF.

V usage is TRBV11-2 and J usage is TRBJ2-4; 15 bases match TRBD2. V was clipped by 5 bases and J by 9 bases; unmatched bases: 2. CDR1 is SGHAT and CDR2 is FQNNGV in the germline V gene. There are 14 residues in the CDR3. CDR3 DNA sequence: TGTGCCAGCAGCCCGGGACTAGCGGGAGGCATTCAGTACTTC. Residues: CASSPGLAGGIQYF.

This clonotype was seen ten or more times. This chain connects TRBV7-2 to TRBJ1-4, with a weak D call TRBD1 (6 bases). The germline V and J ends were trimmed by 5 bases and 2 bases, with 12 bases remaining between them. The V gene's germline CDR1 is SGHTA and CDR2 FQGNSA. This CDR3 spans 15 amino acids. Here the CDR3 reads CASSPFRGTNEKLFF. DNA for the CDR3: TGTGCCAGCAGCCCCTTTAGGGGGACTAATGAAAAACTGTTTTTT.

In its sample, this clonotype was seen many times. The rearrangement uses TRBV20-1 and TRBJ1-2; tentatively, D is TRBD1 (5 bases). CDR1 DFQATT and CDR2 SNEGSKA come from the germline V gene (reference sequence). Between the trimmed V and J ends, which lost 3 bases and 3 bases, there was a span of 11 bases. This CDR3 is 13 amino acids long. CDR3 residues: CSASRGSDYGYTF. CDR3 nucleotide sequence: TGCAGTGCTAGTAGGGGCTCGGACTATGGCTACACCTTC.

This clonotype was counted ten times or more. One end of the junction is discordant with germline, which a read error may explain. V is TRBV27 and J is TRBJ2-3; no definite D call. The germline gives CDR1 MNHEY, CDR2 SMNVEV (reference sequence). The CDR3 has 11 amino acids. CDR3 coding DNA: TGTGCCATCAGTGACACAGATACGCAGTATTTT. This encodes CAISDTDTQYF.

This clonotype showed up just a few times. V usage is TRBV7-9 and J usage is TRBJ2-5, with 7 bases aligning to TRBD2. V trimming: 5 bases; J trimming: 5 bases; junction bases outside the gene matches: 17. This CDR3 region has 17 residues. Germline CDR1 reads SEHNR; CDR2 reads FQNEAQ (reference sequence). This CDR3 reads CASSPPPEAGRKETQYF. CDR3 nucleotide sequence: TGTGCCAGCAGCCCCCCCCCCGAAGCGGGGCGAAAGGAGACCCAGTACTTC.

This clonotype has only a few counts. This chain joins TRBV3-1 and TRBJ2-5; perhaps TRBD1 as D (5 bases). From germline, CDR1 is LGHDT and CDR2 YNNKEL (reference sequence). Trimming shortened V by 11 bases and J by 2 bases, and 21 bases separated the two germline ends. There are 15 residues in the CDR3. CDR3 sequence reads: CASSQHLRDQETQYF. DNA for the CDR3: TGTGCCTCCTCCCAGCACCTCAGGGATCAAGAGACCCAGTACTTC.

Many counts were recorded for this clonotype. J is TRBJ2-7 and V is TRBV9, with no clear D. V was cut by 0 bases and J by 3 bases, with 10 bases left in between. Germline V gives CDR1 SGDLS, CDR2 YYNGEE. CDR3 length: 14 amino acids. The CDR3 spells CASSVGMKSYEQYF. The DNA of the CDR3 is TGTGCCAGCAGCGTAGGAATGAAGAGCTACGAGCAGTACTTC. The full variable domain, with the rest looked up from reference TRBV9 and TRBJ2-7, is DSGVTQTPKHLITATGQRVTLRCSPRSGDLSVYWYQQSLDQGLQFLIQYYNGEERAKGNILERFSAQQFPDLHSELNLSSLELGDSALYFCASSVGMKSYEQYFGPGTRLTVT.

This clonotype showed up many times. The rearrangement links TRBV12-3 or TRBV12-4 to TRBJ1-1, with D possibly being TRBD1 (6 bases). Trimming removed 2 bases at V and 1 base at J, with 11 bases between. This CDR3 has 15 amino acids. CDR3 DNA: TGTGCCAGCAGTTTAAGGGGGAGGGCGAACACTGAAGCTTTCTTT. It specifies CASSLRGRANTEAFF.

The V and J genes are TRBV11-1 and TRBJ2-2; TRBD2 is a possible D gene (5 bases). Between the trimmed V and J ends, which lost 5 bases and 5 bases, there was a span of 30 bases. The V gene's germline CDR1 is SGHAT and CDR2 FQDESV (reference sequence). The CDR3 consists of 20 residues. The chain's CDR3 is CASSIPTPERAGRLTGELFF. CDR3 sequence (DNA): TGTGCCAGCAGCATCCCCACCCCTGAGAGGGCCGGTCGGTTGACCGGGGAGCTGTTTTTT.

This clonotype was counted at least ten times. J is TRBJ1-2 and V is TRBV7-2; 9 nucleotides align to TRBD1. J gave up 4 bases and V 5 bases, and 5 bases lay outside the gene matches. Germline V gene sequence: CDR1 SGHTA, CDR2 FQGNSA. This CDR3 has 14 amino acids. CDR3 bases: TGTGCCAGCAGCAGGGGACAGGGAGGCTATGGCTACACCTTC. It specifies CASSRGQGGYGYTF.

This clonotype was observed a few times. The rearrangement links TRBV6-2 or TRBV6-3 to TRBJ2-5; D uncertain. There are 14 residues in the CDR3. Germline V lookup: CDR1 MNHEY, CDR2 SVGEGT. V was trimmed by 2 bases and J by 5 bases, leaving 12 bases between them. DNA of the CDR3: TGTGCCAGCAGTTACGAGTGGGTTTGGGAGACCCAGTACTTC. As protein: CASSYEWVWETQYF.